This TCR beta chain came from a study of blood T cells in healthy people across ages. The study, taken as a whole, reports: Since the PBMCs were unsorted, naive and antigen-experienced cells could not be conclusively compared. Strong correlation linked observed beta diversity and percent naive T cells.

This clonotype turned up a few times. Its antigen is unknown. A second PCR, run for roughly 6 to 11 cycles, used a sample-barcoded 5' primer plus a J-beta primer mix. Each cDNA molecule, via a template-switch adaptor with 12 random nucleotides, was tagged. The yield of each sample was at least 2.5 million CDR3-containing paired-end reads. TCRdb re-derived calls from the 5' RACE reads in MiXCR, one entry per CDR3 protein. This table has some 700,000 distinct CDR3 sequences, 22% appearing once. Germline-derived CDR1 and CDR2 are SEHNR and FQNEAQ (reference sequence). The ends lost 6 bases at V and 4 bases at J; junction bases unmatched: 6. This CDR3 is built from 14 residues.

V gene TRBV7-9 combines with J gene TRBJ2-5; 9 nucleotides line up with TRBD1. The receptor's source is an older man in good health. The sample taken for sequencing was blood. CDR3 sequence reads: CASRRQGGPETQYF. The CDR3 nucleotides read TGTGCCAGCAGACGACAGGGGGGTCCAGAGACCCAGTACTTC.